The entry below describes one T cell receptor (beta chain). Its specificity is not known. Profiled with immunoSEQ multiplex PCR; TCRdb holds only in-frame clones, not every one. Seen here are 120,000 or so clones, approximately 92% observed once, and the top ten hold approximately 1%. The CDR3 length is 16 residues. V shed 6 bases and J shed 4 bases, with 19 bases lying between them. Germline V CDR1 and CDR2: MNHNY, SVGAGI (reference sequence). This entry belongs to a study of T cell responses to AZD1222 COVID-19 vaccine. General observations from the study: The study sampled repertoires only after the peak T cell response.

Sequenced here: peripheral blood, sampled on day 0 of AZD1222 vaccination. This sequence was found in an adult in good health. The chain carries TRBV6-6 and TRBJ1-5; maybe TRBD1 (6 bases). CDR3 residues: CASSGQRTSWNQPQHF. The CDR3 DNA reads TGTGCCAGCAGCGGACAGAGAACCTCTTGGAATCAGCCCCAGCATTTT.